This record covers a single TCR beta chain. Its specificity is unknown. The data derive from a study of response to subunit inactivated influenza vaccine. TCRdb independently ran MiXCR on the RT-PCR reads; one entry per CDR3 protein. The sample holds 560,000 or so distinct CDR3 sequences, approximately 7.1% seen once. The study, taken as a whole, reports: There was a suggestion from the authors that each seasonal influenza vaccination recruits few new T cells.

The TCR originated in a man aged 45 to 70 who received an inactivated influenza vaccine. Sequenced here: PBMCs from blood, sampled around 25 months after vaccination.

DNA of the CDR3: TGTGCCAGCAGTTACGAGCTAGCGGCCCCCCAAGAGACCCAGTACTTC. Protein product: CASSYELAAPQETQYF. The gene calls are TRBV6-5 and TRBJ2-5; 7 nucleotides match TRBD2. This CDR3 comprises 16 residues. Germline V gene data show CDR1 as MNHEY and CDR2 as SVGAGI. V shed 2 bases and J 1 base; nucleotides not matched to a gene: 7.